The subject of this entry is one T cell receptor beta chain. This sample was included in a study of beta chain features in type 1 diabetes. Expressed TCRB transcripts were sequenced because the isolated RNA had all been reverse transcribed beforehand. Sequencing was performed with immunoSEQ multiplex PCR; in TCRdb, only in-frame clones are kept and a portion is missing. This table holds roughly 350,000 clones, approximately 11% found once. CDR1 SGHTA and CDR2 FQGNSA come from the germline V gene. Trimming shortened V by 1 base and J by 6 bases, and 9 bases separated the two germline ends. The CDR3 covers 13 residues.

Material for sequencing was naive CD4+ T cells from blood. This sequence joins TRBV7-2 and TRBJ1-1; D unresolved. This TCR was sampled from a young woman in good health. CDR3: CASSLGRRSEAFF. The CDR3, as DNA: TGTGCCAGCAGCTTAGGCCGGAGGTCTGAAGCTTTCTTT.